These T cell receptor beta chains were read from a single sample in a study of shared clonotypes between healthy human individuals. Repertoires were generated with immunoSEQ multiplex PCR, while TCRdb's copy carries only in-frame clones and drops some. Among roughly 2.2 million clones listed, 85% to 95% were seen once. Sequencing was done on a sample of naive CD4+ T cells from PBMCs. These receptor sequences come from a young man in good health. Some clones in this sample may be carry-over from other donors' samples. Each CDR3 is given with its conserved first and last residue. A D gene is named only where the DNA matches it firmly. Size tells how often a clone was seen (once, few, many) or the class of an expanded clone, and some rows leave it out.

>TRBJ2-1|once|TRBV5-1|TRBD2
CAFRTSGRACNEQFF
TGCGCCTTCCGGACTAGCGGGAGGGCCTGTAATGAGCAGTTCTTC
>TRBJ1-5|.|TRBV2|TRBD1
CASSQSGTVYSNQPQHF
TGTGCCAGCAGCCAGTCCGGGACAGTTTATAGCAATCAGCCCCAGCATTTT
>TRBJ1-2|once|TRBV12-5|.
CASGSLLYGYTF
TGTGCTAGTGGATCCCTTCTCTATGGCTACACCTTC
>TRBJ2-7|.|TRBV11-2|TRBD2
CASSLSGMGYEQYF
TGTGCCAGCAGCTTAAGCGGGATGGGTTACGAGCAGTACTTC
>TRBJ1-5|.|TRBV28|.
CASSRAHQPQHF
TGTGCCAGCAGTCGGGCCCATCAGCCCCAGCATTTT
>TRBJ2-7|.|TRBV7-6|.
CASSLAGEGEQYF
TGTGCCAGCAGCTTGGCAGGGGAGGGGGAGCAGTACTTC
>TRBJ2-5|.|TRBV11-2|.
CASSLGLQETGQETQYF
TGTGCCAGCAGCTTAGGTCTGCAGGAGACAGGCCAAGAGACCCAGTACTTC
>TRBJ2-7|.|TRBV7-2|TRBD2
CASSLIAGGSYEQYF
TGTGCCAGCAGCTTAATAGCGGGTGGCTCCTACGAGCAGTACTTC
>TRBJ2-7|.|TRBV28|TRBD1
CASSRSSGGNPYEQYF
TGTGCCAGCAGCCGTTCGTCAGGGGGCAACCCCTACGAGCAGTACTTC
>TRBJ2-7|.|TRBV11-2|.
CASSSRVSYEQYF
TGTGCCAGCAGCTCGCGGGTATCCTACGAGCAGTACTTC
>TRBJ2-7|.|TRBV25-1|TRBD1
CASSVPGQAAGYEQYF
TGTGCCAGCAGTGTCCCGGGACAGGCCGCGGGGTACGAGCAGTACTTC
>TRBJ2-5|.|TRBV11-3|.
CASSREGLTQYF
TGTGCCAGCAGCCGCGAGGGCCTCACCCAGTACTTC
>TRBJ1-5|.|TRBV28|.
CASSLPRTVYSNQPQHF
TGTGCCAGCAGTTTACCCAGGACGGTTTATAGCAATCAGCCCCAGCATTTT
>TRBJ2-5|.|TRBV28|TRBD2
CASSWLVGSGGRHQETQYF
TGTGCCAGCAGTTGGTTGGTAGGTAGCGGGGGTAGACACCAAGAGACCCAGTACTTC
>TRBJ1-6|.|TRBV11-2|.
CASSFDFGGLHF
TGTGCCAGCAGCTTCGACTTCGGGGGACTCCACTTT
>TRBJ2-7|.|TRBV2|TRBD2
CASSEREGREQYF
TGTGCCAGCAGTGAGCGGGAGGGCCGCGAGCAGTACTTC
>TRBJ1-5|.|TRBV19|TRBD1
CASSTDRDDQPQHF
TGTGCCAGTAGTACAGACAGGGACGATCAGCCCCAGCATTTT
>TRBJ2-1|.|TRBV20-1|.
CSASFYNEQFF
TGCAGTGCTAGCTTTTACAATGAGCAGTTCTTC